A selection of T cell receptor beta chains follows, all from one sample in a study of shared clonotypes between healthy human individuals. TCRdb's copy holds only in-frame clones and misses some; the assay was immunoSEQ multiplex PCR. The sample lists around 600,000 clones, roughly 98% occurring once. Sequences were obtained from naive CD8+ T cells sorted from blood. The receptors here all came from a man aged 25-45 years in good health. Each CDR3 is given with its conserved first and last residue. The D gene is left open where the match is weak. Size is omitted from some rows. Given values are once, few, many or a class for expanded clones.

J gene	V gene	clone size	D gene	CDR3 DNA	CDR3 protein
TRBJ1-5	TRBV27	NA	NA	TGTGCCAGCAGTTTAAGCCGGAACGCCAATCAGCCCCAGCATTTT	CASSLSRNANQPQHF
TRBJ1-1	TRBV7-9	NA	NA	TGTGCCCATTTGGTAGGGGCGGACACTGAAGCTTTCTTT	CAHLVGADTEAFF
TRBJ2-7	TRBV7-9	NA	NA	TGTGCCAGCACCGACGGCGGGACACCCACTTACGAGCAGTACTTC	CASTDGGTPTYEQYF
TRBJ1-1	TRBV13	NA	NA	TGTGCCAGCAGCTTTTTCCGGGGTGAAGCTTTCTTT	CASSFFRGEAFF
TRBJ1-2	TRBV19	NA	TRBD1	TGTGCCAGTAGTATTCAATCGGGACAGGAATATGGCTACACCTTC	CASSIQSGQEYGYTF
TRBJ2-1	TRBV9	NA	TRBD2	TGTGCCAGCAGCGTCGTAAGCGGGAGGGCCCGAGAGGATCAATACAATGAGCAGTTCTTC	CASSVVSGRAREDQYNEQFF
TRBJ1-2	TRBV9	NA	NA	TGTGCCAGCAGCGTAGAGGGCCCTGGGAATCAGGGCTACACCTTC	CASSVEGPGNQGYTF
TRBJ2-1	TRBV11-2	NA	TRBD2	TGTGCCAGCAGCTTCGGACTAGCGGGTTACAATGAGCAGTTCTTC	CASSFGLAGYNEQFF
TRBJ1-4	TRBV7-9	NA	NA	TGTGCCAGCAGCTTAGTGGGCGGGACTCGAACTAATGAAAAACTGTTTTTT	CASSLVGGTRTNEKLFF
TRBJ2-7	TRBV27	NA	TRBD1	TGTGCCAGCAGTTTCGGGACAGGGTCCGAGCAGTACTTC	CASSFGTGSEQYF
TRBJ2-7	TRBV10-1	NA	NA	TGCGCCAGCAGAACAGACCAGTCCTACGAGCAGTACTTC	CASRTDQSYEQYF
TRBJ2-7	TRBV13	NA	TRBD1	TGTGCCAGCAGCCCCGCCGGCAGGGGGTTCTACGAGCAGTACTTC	CASSPAGRGFYEQYF
TRBJ2-1	TRBV27	NA	TRBD2	TGTGCCAGCAGTTTAGGCGGGCGGGAGAGGGATGAGCAGTTCTTC	CASSLGGRERDEQFF
TRBJ2-2	TRBV19	NA	TRBD1	TGTGCCAGCTTGACAGGGGGAACGAACACCGGGGAGCTGTTTTTT	CASLTGGTNTGELFF
TRBJ2-3	TRBV12-5	NA	NA	TGTGCTAGTGGTCCCGAGGACGAGTATACGCAGTATTTT	CASGPEDEYTQYF
TRBJ2-1	TRBV27	NA	TRBD1	TGTGCCAGCAGTAGTAGGACAGGGTATTACAATGAGCAGTTCTTC	CASSSRTGYYNEQFF
TRBJ2-3	TRBV9	NA	TRBD2	TGTGCCAGTCAGCGGGAGTGGCCGTATACGCAGTATTTT	CASQREWPYTQYF
TRBJ1-5	TRBV27	NA	TRBD1	TGTGCCAGCAGCCTGGGACAGACCTTAGGAGCCCAGCATTTT	CASSLGQTLGAQHF
TRBJ2-1	TRBV7-2	NA	TRBD2	TGTGCCAGCAGCTTAGGGGGACTAAACAATGAGCAGTTCTTC	CASSLGGLNNEQFF
TRBJ2-2	TRBV21-1	NA	NA	TGTGCCAGCAAGGGTGGGGCGGCCGGGGAGCTGTTTTTT	CASKGGAAGELFF
TRBJ2-2	TRBV6-5	NA	NA	TGTGCCAGCAGTTACTCTGGATCATCAGGGACCGGGGAGCTGTTTTTT	CASSYSGSSGTGELFF
TRBJ2-7	TRBV16	NA	TRBD1	TGTGCCAGCAGTCAAGGGACAGGGAGGGACTACGAGCAGTACTTC	CASSQGTGRDYEQYF
TRBJ2-7	TRBV7-9	NA	NA	TGTGCCAGCAGCCCGGATTACTACGAGCAGTACTTC	CASSPDYYEQYF
TRBJ2-7	TRBV7-9	NA	NA	TGTGCCAGCAGCTTAGATGGTGGTGGGTACGAGCAGTACTTC	CASSLDGGGYEQYF
TRBJ2-4	TRBV4-1	NA	TRBD2	TGCGCCAGCAGCCAAGTCTTTTTTCCTAGCGGGAGGGTCCCCCAAAACATTCAGTACTTC	CASSQVFFPSGRVPQNIQYF
TRBJ2-1	TRBV6-5	few	NA	TGTGCCAGCAGTTACGGAACGGGGACCTACAATGAGCAGTTCTTC	CASSYGTGTYNEQFF
TRBJ1-1	TRBV7-9	NA	NA	TGTGCCAGCAGCACCCGGGGTCGGGAAGCTTTCTTT	CASSTRGREAFF
TRBJ2-3	TRBV15	NA	TRBD2	TGTGCCACCAGCCTGAGCGGGAGGAGCACAGATACGCAGTATTTT	CATSLSGRSTDTQYF
TRBJ2-1	TRBV5-1	NA	TRBD2	TGCGCCAGCAGCTTGGAAAGACTAGCGGCCTTTCGGGAGCAGTTCTTC	CASSLERLAAFREQFF
TRBJ1-2	TRBV2	NA	NA	TGTGCCAGCAGCGGGGACCCCTTGCGGGGCTACACCTTC	CASSGDPLRGYTF
TRBJ2-7	TRBV4-1	NA	NA	TGCGCCAGCAGCCAACCACAGGGAGCCTACGAGCAGTACTTC	CASSQPQGAYEQYF
TRBJ2-2	TRBV7-9	NA	NA	TGTGCCAGCAGCTTAGAGGTTAGGCGGGAGCTGTTTTTT	CASSLEVRRELFF
TRBJ2-7	TRBV5-5	NA	NA	TGTGCCAGCAGCTTGAGTCAGGGTGTTGCAGAGCAGTACTTC	CASSLSQGVAEQYF
TRBJ1-1	TRBV4-1	NA	NA	TGCGCCAGCAGCCAAGACCAGGGCACTGAAGCTTTCTTT	CASSQDQGTEAFF
TRBJ1-2	TRBV7-9	NA	NA	TGTGCCAGCAGCGCAACAGGGTCATGGCTTGGCTACACCTTC	CASSATGSWLGYTF
TRBJ2-7	TRBV10-3	NA	TRBD2	TGTGCCATCAAGGGGCGGCGGGAGAACGTCTACGAGCAGTACTTC	CAIKGRRENVYEQYF
TRBJ2-3	TRBV2	NA	NA	TGTGCCAGCAGTGACCAGGGCACAGATACGCAGTATTTT	CASSDQGTDTQYF
TRBJ1-4	TRBV7-9	NA	TRBD1	TGTGCCAGCAGCCTGGGACAGCTTAATGAAAAACTGTTTTTT	CASSLGQLNEKLFF
TRBJ2-1	TRBV5-4	NA	TRBD1	TGTGCCAGCAGCCCTGGGACAGGGGGCCATGAGCAGTTCTTC	CASSPGTGGHEQFF
TRBJ2-7	TRBV27	NA	NA	TGTGCCAGCTCGATAACGGACAGTTCCTACGAGCAGTACTTC	CASSITDSSYEQYF
TRBJ2-5	TRBV25-1	NA	TRBD1	TGTGCCAGCAGTGAATGGACAGGGCGAGAGACCCAGTACTTC	CASSEWTGRETQYF
TRBJ1-5	TRBV7-8	NA	NA	TGTGCCAGCAGCCCTGCGACGGGTTATAGCAATCAGCCCCAGCATTTT	CASSPATGYSNQPQHF
TRBJ2-1	TRBV4-3	NA	NA	TGCGCCAGCAGCCAAGATAATTCAGGGAGGCTACGCAATGAGCAGTTCTTC	CASSQDNSGRLRNEQFF
TRBJ2-3	TRBV5-1	NA	NA	TGCGCCAGCAGCTCATGGCCTCGGGACGGTAGCACAGATACGCAGTATTTT	CASSSWPRDGSTDTQYF
TRBJ2-7	TRBV29-1	NA	TRBD2	TGCAGCGTTGAAGGTAGGACTAGCGGGAGGACCGGTTCCTACGAGCAGTACTTC	CSVEGRTSGRTGSYEQYF
TRBJ2-7	TRBV7-9	NA	NA	TGTGCCAGCAGCCCCCAATCAGGGCCCAGCTCCTACGAGCAGTACTTC	CASSPQSGPSSYEQYF
TRBJ1-5	TRBV12-2	NA	NA	TGTGCGAGGGGTGGCAGGGTCAAAAATAGCAATCAGCCCCAGCATTTT	CARGGRVKNSNQPQHF
TRBJ2-7	TRBV4-1	NA	NA	TGCGCCAGCAGCCAAATACAGGGCCAAACCTCCTACGAGCAGTACTTC	CASSQIQGQTSYEQYF
TRBJ2-2	TRBV9	NA	NA	TGTGCCAGCAGCGTAGATGGGGTCCCGAACACCGGGGAGCTGTTTTTT	CASSVDGVPNTGELFF
TRBJ1-4	TRBV5-3	NA	NA	TGTGCCCAAAAAGAAGGTATTAATGAAAAACTGTTTTTT	CAQKEGINEKLFF
TRBJ2-3	TRBV11-1	NA	TRBD2	TGTGCCAGCAGCTTAGACTTCGGGGGGGGTACGCAGTATTTT	CASSLDFGGGTQYF
TRBJ2-7	TRBV29-1	NA	NA	TGCAGCGCTTGGACAGCCTTATACGAGCAGTACTTC	CSAWTALYEQYF
TRBJ2-1	TRBV19	NA	TRBD2	TGTGCCAGTAGTGCTCCAACTAGCGGGAGTGGGAATGAGCAGTTCTTC	CASSAPTSGSGNEQFF
TRBJ2-3	TRBV27	NA	TRBD1	TGTGCCAGCAGACCCGGGACAGGCGTTTATACGCAGTATTTT	CASRPGTGVYTQYF
TRBJ2-7	TRBV6-1	NA	TRBD1	TGTGCCAGCAGTGGAACCGGGACAGGGAGCATCGAGCAGTACTTC	CASSGTGTGSIEQYF
TRBJ1-4	TRBV15	once	NA	TGTGCCACCAGCAGAGCAGTTGGGGCAACTAATGAAAAACTGTTTTTT	CATSRAVGATNEKLFF
TRBJ2-5	TRBV7-3	NA	TRBD2	TGTGCCAGCAGTCCGGGGACTAGCAGACAAGAGACCCAGTACTTC	CASSPGTSRQETQYF
TRBJ1-3	TRBV9	NA	NA	TGTGCCAGCAGACCCAAGTCTGGAAACACCATATATTTT	CASRPKSGNTIYF
TRBJ2-1	TRBV10-1	NA	NA	TGCGCCAGCAGGAAGCGGGTCAATGAGCAGTTCTTC	CASRKRVNEQFF